This entry concerns a single T cell receptor beta chain. The data derive from a study of T cell changes during pregnancy in multiple sclerosis. The assay was immunoSEQ multiplex PCR, and TCRdb's table has in-frame clones only and misses some. The profile shows about 47,000 clones, roughly 92% of them singletons. After removal of 3 bases from V and 2 bases from J, the junction contained 4 bases not matched to a gene. Germline-derived CDR1 and CDR2 are SGHVS and FNYEAQ. CDR3 length: 15 residues. The sample consisted of peripheral blood, taken after pregnancy. The TCR sequence derives from a female donor with multiple sclerosis, enrolled in a pregnancy study. The chain joins TRBV7-6 to TRBJ1-1; TRBD1 aligns across 9 bases. CDR3 in amino acids: CASSLGTGTNTEAFF. CDR3 nucleotides: TGTGCCAGCAGCTTGGGGACAGGGACCAACACTGAAGCTTTCTTT.